This TCR beta chain comes out of a study of T-cell memory formation after mild COVID-19. General study results and limits: Shrinking CD4+ clones resided mostly in CM and EM, and CD8+ ones in EMRA. Clones shrinking from day 15 to 85 showed even CD4/CD8 mixes; later expanders tilted CD4+. The authors left the SARS-CoV-2 specificity of second-wave clones peaking on day 37 unconfirmed.

CDR3 length equals 14 residues. Germline V gives CDR1 DFQATT, CDR2 SNEGSKA (reference sequence). With 6 bases removed from V and 2 bases from J, the gap between germline ends came to 16 bases. TCR alpha and TCR beta cDNA libraries with sample barcodes and UMIs came from 5'RACE using constant-segment primers. TCRdb itself ran the 5' RACE reads through MiXCR, one entry per CDR3 protein. Of a few hundred thousand distinct CDR3 sequences listed, 20% to 30% are singletons. This clonotype showed up just a few times. What it binds is not known. The receptor was derived from an adult woman who had mild COVID-19 (a few samples of this study predate the infection). Cell type and time point are not known. The chain has TRBV20-1 and TRBJ2-5, with a weak D call TRBD2 (7 bases). Sample: PBMCs or a T cell subset sorted from them (not recorded which). The chain's CDR3 is CSANFGGPQETQYF. In DNA, the CDR3 is TGCAGTGCCAATTTCGGGGGGCCTCAAGAGACCCAGTACTTC.